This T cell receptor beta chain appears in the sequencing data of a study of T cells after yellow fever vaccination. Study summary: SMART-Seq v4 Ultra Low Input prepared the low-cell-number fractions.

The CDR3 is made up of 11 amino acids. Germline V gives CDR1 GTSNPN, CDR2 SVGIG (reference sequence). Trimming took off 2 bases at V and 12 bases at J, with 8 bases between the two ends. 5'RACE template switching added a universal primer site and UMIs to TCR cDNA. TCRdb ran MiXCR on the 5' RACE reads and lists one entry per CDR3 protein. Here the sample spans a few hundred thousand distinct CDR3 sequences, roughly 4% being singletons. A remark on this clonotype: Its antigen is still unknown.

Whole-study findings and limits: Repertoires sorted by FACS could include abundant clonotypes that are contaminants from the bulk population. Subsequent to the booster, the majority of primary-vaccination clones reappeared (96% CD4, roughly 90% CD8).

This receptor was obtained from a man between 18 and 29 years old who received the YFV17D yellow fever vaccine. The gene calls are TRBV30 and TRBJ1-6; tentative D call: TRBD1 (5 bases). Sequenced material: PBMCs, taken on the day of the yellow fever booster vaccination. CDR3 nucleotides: TGTGCCTGGAGTACGGGGGAACCCCTCCACTTT. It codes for CAWSTGEPLHF.